This T cell receptor (beta chain) was captured in a study of control samples from healthy donors and cancer patients. CDR3 length: 18 amino acids. Trimming took 1 base from V and 2 from J; bases not matched to a gene: 13. Germline V gene sequence: CDR1 LGHDT, CDR2 YNNKEL (reference sequence). TCRdb's copy holds only in-frame clones and misses some; the assay was immunoSEQ multiplex PCR. The sample carries 160,000 or so clones, over 90% recorded once. The rearrangement links TRBV3-1 (or the pseudogene TRBV3-2) to TRBJ2-7, with 8 bases lining up with TRBD1. The sequenced material came from blood. This sequence originates from a man aged 50-59 years in good health. The DNA for the CDR3 is TGTGCCAGCAGCCAAGCTCGTTCCCGGGACAGGTTCCCCTACGAGCAGTACTTC. Translated, it gives CASSQARSRDRFPYEQYF.